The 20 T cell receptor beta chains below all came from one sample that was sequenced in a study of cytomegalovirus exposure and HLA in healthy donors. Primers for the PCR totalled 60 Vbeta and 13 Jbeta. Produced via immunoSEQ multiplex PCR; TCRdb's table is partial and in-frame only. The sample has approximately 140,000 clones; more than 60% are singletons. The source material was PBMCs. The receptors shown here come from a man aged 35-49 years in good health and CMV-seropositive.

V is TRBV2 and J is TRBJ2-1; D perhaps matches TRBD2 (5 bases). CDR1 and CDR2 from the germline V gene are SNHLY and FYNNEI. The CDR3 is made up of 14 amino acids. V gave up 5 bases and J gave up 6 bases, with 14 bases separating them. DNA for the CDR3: TGTGCCAGCAGTAACCTAGCAGGCAGCAATGAGCAGTTCTTC. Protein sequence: CASSNLAGSNEQFF.

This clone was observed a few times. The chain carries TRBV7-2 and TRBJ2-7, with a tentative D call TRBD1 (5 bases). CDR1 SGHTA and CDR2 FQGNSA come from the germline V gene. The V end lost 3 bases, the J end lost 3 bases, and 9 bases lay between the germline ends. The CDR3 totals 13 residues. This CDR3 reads CASSLQGHYEQYF. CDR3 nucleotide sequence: TGTGCCAGCAGCTTGCAGGGCCACTACGAGCAGTACTTC.

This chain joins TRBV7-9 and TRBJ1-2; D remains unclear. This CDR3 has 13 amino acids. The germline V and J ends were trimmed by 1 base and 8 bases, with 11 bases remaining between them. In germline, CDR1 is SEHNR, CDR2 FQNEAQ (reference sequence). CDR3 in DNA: TGTGCCAGCAGCTTAGGGGAGGTCGGCGGCTACACCTTC. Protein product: CASSLGEVGGYTF.

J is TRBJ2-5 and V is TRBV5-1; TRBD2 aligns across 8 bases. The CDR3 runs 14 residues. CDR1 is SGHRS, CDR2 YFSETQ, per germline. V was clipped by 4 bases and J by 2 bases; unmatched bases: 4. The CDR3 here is CASSPSGGQETQYF. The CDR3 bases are TGCGCCAGCAGCCCGTCGGGGGGGCAAGAGACCCAGTACTTC.

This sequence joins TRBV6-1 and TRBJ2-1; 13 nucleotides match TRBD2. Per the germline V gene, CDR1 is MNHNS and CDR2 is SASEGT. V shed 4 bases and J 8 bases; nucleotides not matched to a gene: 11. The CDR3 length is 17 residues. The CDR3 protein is CASSGKGGTSGVYEQFF. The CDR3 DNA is TGTGCCAGCAGTGGGAAAGGGGGGACTAGCGGGGTATATGAGCAGTTCTTC.

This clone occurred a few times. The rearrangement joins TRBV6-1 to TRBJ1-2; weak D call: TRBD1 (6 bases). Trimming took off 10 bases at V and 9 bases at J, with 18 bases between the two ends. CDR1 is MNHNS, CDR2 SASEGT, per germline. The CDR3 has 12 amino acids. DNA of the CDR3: TGTGCCACCGGGGAACAGGGTTTAAGCTACACCTTC. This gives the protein CATGEQGLSYTF.

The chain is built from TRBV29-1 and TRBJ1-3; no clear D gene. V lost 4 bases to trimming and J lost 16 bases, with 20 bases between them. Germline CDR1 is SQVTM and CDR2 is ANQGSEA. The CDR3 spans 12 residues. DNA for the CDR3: TGCAGCGTTGCTCATCTCCATTTCCATCGGTATTTT. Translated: CSVAHLHFHRYF.

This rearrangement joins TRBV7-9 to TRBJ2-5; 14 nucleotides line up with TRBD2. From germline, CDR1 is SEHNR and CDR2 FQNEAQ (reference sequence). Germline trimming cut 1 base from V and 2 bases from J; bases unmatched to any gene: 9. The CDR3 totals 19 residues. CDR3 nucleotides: TGTGCCAGCAGCTTAGGGACAGGGGGACTAGCGGGAGTGCAAGAGACCCAGTACTTC. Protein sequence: CASSLGTGGLAGVQETQYF.

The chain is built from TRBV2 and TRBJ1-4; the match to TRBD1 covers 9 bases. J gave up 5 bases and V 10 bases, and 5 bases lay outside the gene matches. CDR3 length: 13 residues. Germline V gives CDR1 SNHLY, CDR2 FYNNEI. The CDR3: CATSGTGNEKLFF. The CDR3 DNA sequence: TGTGCCACTTCCGGGACAGGGAATGAAAAACTGTTTTTT.

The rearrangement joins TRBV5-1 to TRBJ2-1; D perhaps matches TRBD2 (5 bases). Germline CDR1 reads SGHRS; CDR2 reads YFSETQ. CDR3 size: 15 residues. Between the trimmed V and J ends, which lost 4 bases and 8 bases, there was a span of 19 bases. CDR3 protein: CASSRANMWGDEQFF. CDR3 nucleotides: TGCGCCAGCAGCCGCGCGAACATGTGGGGAGATGAGCAGTTCTTC. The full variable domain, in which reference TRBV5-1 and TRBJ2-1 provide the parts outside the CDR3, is KAGVTQTPRYLIKTRGQQVTLSCSPISGHRSVSWYQQTPGQGLQFLFEYFSETQRNKGNFPGRFSGRQFSNSRSEMNVSTLELGDSALYLCASSRANMWGDEQFFGPGTRLTVL.

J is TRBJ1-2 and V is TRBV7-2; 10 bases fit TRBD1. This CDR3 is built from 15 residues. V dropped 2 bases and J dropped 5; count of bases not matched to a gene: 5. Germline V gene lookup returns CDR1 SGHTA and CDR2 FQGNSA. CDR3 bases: TGTGCCAGCAGCTTAACGGCGGGACAGGGGTATGGCTACACCTTC. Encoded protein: CASSLTAGQGYGYTF.

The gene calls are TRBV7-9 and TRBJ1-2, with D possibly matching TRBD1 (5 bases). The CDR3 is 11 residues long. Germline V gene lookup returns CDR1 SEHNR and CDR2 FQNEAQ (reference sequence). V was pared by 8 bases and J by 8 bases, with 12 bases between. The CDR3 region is CASAGGGGYTF. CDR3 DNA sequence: TGTGCCAGCGCTGGGGGAGGAGGCTACACCTTC.

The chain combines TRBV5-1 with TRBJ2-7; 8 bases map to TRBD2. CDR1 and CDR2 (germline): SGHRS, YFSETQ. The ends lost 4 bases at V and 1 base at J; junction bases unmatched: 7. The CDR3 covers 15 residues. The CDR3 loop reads CASSAFSGTSYEQYF. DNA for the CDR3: TGCGCCAGCAGCGCCTTTAGCGGGACTTCCTACGAGCAGTACTTC.

CDR3 nucleotide sequence: TGTGCCAGCAGCTTAGAGGGACAGGTTAATGAGCAGTTCTTC. This translates into CASSLEGQVNEQFF. V is TRBV11-3 and J is TRBJ2-1, with 8 bases that match TRBD1. The germline V gene encodes CDR1 SGHNT and CDR2 YENEEA. The CDR3 extends over 14 amino acids. The ends lost 0 bases at V and 7 bases at J; junction bases unmatched: 2.

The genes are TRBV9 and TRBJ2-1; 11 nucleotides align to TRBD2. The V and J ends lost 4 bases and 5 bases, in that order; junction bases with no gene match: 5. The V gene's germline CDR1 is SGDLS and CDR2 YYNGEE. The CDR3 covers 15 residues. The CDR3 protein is CASSPGTSGDNEQFF. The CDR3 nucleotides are TGTGCCAGCAGCCCGGGGACTAGCGGAGACAATGAGCAGTTCTTC.

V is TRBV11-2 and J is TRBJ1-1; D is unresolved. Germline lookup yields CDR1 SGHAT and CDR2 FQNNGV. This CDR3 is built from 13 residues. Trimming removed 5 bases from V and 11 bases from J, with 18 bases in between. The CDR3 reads CASSAFLGSGAFF. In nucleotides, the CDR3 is TGTGCCAGCAGCGCCTTTCTGGGTTCGGGGGCTTTCTTT. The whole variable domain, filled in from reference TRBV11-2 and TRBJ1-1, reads EAGVAQSPRYKIIEKRQSVAFWCNPISGHATLYWYQQILGQGPKLLIQFQNNGVVDDSQLPKDRFSAERLKGVDSTLKIQPAKLEDSAVYLCASSAFLGSGAFFGQGTRLTVV.

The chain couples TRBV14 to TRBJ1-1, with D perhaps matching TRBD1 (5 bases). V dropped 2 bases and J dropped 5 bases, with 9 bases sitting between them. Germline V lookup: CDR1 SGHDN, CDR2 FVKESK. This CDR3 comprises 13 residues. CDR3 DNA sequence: TGTGCCAGCAGCCAACAGGGAGGGACTGAAGCTTTCTTT. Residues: CASSQQGGTEAFF.

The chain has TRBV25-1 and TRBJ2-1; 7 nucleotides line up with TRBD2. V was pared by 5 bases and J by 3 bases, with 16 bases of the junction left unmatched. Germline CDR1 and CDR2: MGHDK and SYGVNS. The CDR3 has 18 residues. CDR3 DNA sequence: TGTGCCAGCAGTCCCGACCGGGGGGAGAGCAGGCTCTACAATGAGCAGTTCTTC. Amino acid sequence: CASSPDRGESRLYNEQFF.

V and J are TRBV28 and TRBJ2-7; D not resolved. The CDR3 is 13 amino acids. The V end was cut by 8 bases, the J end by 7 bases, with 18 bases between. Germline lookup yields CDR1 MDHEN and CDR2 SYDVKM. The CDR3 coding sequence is TGTGCCAGCTCCCCGAGTTCTACCAGGGAGCAGTACTTC. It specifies CASSPSSTREQYF.

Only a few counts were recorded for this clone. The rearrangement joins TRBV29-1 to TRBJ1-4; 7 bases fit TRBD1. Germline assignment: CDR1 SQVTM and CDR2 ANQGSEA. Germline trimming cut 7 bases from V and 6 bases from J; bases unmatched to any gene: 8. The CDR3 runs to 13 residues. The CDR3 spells CSARGNSDEKLFF. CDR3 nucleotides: TGCAGCGCCAGGGGGAATTCAGATGAAAAACTGTTTTTT.